These 9 T cell receptor beta chains came from one sample sequenced in a study of blood T cell repertoires in COVID-19. Method: immunoSEQ multiplex PCR; TCRdb's copy keeps in-frame clones and lacks some. This sample has around 200,000 clones, with roughly four fifths found just once. Sequenced input: peripheral blood. The receptors shown here come from a woman aged 40-49 years with acute or convalescent COVID-19.

Here the CDR3 reads CATSSGAAYEQYF. The CDR3 bases are TGTGCCACCTCTTCAGGGGCGGCCTACGAGCAGTACTTC. The V and J genes are TRBV10-3 and TRBJ2-7; D possibly corresponds to TRBD1 (6 bases). Germline assignment: CDR1 ENHRY and CDR2 SYGVKD. The length of the CDR3 is 13 residues. The V end was cut by 10 bases, the J end by 2 bases, with 15 bases between.

The rearrangement uses TRBV12-3 or TRBV12-4 and TRBJ2-7, with TRBD1 matching 9 bases. The V and J ends lost 5 bases and 7 bases, in that order; junction bases with no gene match: 6. The CDR3 length is 13 residues. The CDR3 DNA sequence: TGTGCCAGCAGTCTACAGGGGGCTTGGGAGCAGTACTTC. As protein: CASSLQGAWEQYF.

The rearrangement joins TRBV28 to TRBJ1-1, with 9 bases lining up with TRBD1. The V and J ends lost 4 bases and 2 bases, in that order; junction bases with no gene match: 5. Germline V CDR1 and CDR2: MDHEN, SYDVKM. The CDR3 contains 15 residues. CDR3 region: CASSSMGQGNTEAFF. CDR3 in DNA: TGTGCCAGCAGTTCCATGGGACAGGGTAACACTGAAGCTTTCTTT. The whole variable domain, filled in from reference TRBV28 and TRBJ1-1, reads DVKVTQSSRYLVKRTGEKVFLECVQDMDHENMFWYRQDPGLGLRLIYFSYDVKMKEKGDIPEGYSVSREKKERFSLILESASTNQTSMYLCASSSMGQGNTEAFFGQGTRLTVV.

Note on this clone: This sample also contains other DNA sequences that code for the same CDR3. The chain links TRBV12-3 or TRBV12-4 to TRBJ2-1, with D uncertain. Trimming cost V 5 bases and J 6 bases, with 8 bases left between them. The CDR3 length is 12 residues. CDR3 amino acids: CASSPTANEQFF. The CDR3 DNA sequence: TGTGCCAGCAGTCCAACAGCCAATGAGCAGTTCTTC.

V gene TRBV21-1 combines with J gene TRBJ2-7; the table calls TRBD2, which could not be checked here. TRBV21-1 is listed as a pseudogene. The CDR3 sequence is 17 residues long. CDR3: CAGPDHLSGGISYEQYF. The DNA of the CDR3 is TGTGCCGGACCCGACCATTTGTCGGGGGGAATCTCCTACGAGCAGTACTTC.

V is TRBV3-1 (or the pseudogene TRBV3-2) and J is TRBJ2-3; tentatively, D is TRBD2 (6 bases). Per germline, CDR1 LGHDT and CDR2 YNNKEL (reference sequence). There are 14 residues in the CDR3. V lost 4 bases to trimming and J lost 1 base, with 9 bases between them. The DNA for the CDR3 is TGTGCCAGCAGCCTCGGGGGAGGCACAGATACGCAGTATTTT. This sequence encodes CASSLGGGTDTQYF.

V usage is TRBV5-1 and J usage is TRBJ2-7, with 10 bases fitting TRBD1. This CDR3 has 14 residues. Trimming at V came to 4 bases and at J to 6 bases, leaving 7 bases not matched to a gene. Germline CDR1 SGHRS, CDR2 YFSETQ. As DNA, the CDR3 is TGCGCCAGCAGCGGCCCCGGACAGGGGGGCGAGCAGTACTTC. It translates to CASSGPGQGGEQYF.

In nucleotides, the CDR3 is TGTGCCAGCAGCCAGTTGCCAGATACGCAGTATTTT. Translated, it gives CASSQLPDTQYF. The rearrangement uses TRBV13 and TRBJ2-3; the D is unclear. CDR3 length: 12 amino acids. Germline V CDR1 and CDR2: PRHDT, FYEKMQ (reference sequence). The V end lost 5 bases, the J end lost 4 bases, and 7 bases lay between the germline ends.

This clone was counted a few times. This chain uses TRBV19 with TRBJ1-6, with a weak D call TRBD1 (6 bases). Trimming removed 8 bases at V and 6 bases at J, with 20 bases between. The CDR3 length is 16 residues. CDR1 is LNHDA, CDR2 SQIVND, per germline (reference sequence). The CDR3, as DNA: TGTGCCAGTGGACCGGGACATCGACTCCTTAATTCACCCCTCCACTTT. This encodes CASGPGHRLLNSPLHF. Full variable domain (missing parts from reference TRBV19 and TRBJ1-6): DGGITQSPKYLFRKEGQNVTLSCEQNLNHDAMYWYRQDPGQGLRLIYYSQIVNDFQKGDIAEGYSVSREKKESFPLTVTSAQKNPTAFYLCASGPGHRLLNSPLHFGNGTRLTVT.